Following are 18 T cell receptor beta chains from one sample sequenced in a study of T cells after yellow fever vaccination. From the 5' RACE reads, TCRdb called clonotypes with MiXCR, one entry per CDR3 protein. The table lists 450,000 to 650,000 distinct CDR3 sequences, roughly 14% of them singletons. The source was PBMCs, collected on the day of the yellow fever booster vaccination. The receptors come from a man aged 25 to 40 who received the YFV17D yellow fever vaccine.

Ten or more counts support this clonotype. The chain employs TRBV6-2 or TRBV6-3 and TRBJ1-2; D remains unclear. Per the germline V gene, CDR1 is MNHEY and CDR2 is SVGEGT. The CDR3 runs 13 residues. Trimming took 6 bases from V and 0 from J, leaving 8 bases between them. CDR3 nucleotide sequence: TGTGCCAGCAGCCAGAGAGCTAACTATGGCTACACCTTC. It yields the protein CASSQRANYGYTF.

This clonotype was seen more than once but under ten times. The chain joins TRBV7-9 to TRBJ2-7; a possible D gene is TRBD2 (5 bases). The V and J ends lost 3 bases and 7 bases respectively, with 10 bases between them. This CDR3 comprises 12 residues. Germline assignment: CDR1 SEHNR and CDR2 FQNEAQ (reference sequence). The chain's CDR3 is CASSFGMGEQYF. For the CDR3, the DNA is TGTGCCAGCAGCTTCGGGATGGGGGAGCAGTACTTC.

This rearrangement joins TRBV20-1 to TRBJ2-3; 10 nucleotides match TRBD2. This CDR3 has 16 amino acids. V lost 5 bases and J lost 2; bases outside the gene matches: 10. Germline V gene lookup returns CDR1 DFQATT and CDR2 SNEGSKA (reference sequence). CDR3: CSASSPLAGNTDTQYF. CDR3 sequence (DNA): TGCAGTGCTTCCTCCCCACTAGCGGGGAACACAGATACGCAGTATTTT.

The sample holds a few counts of this clonotype. The rearrangement links TRBV2 to TRBJ1-1; TRBD1 might be the D (5 bases). The germline CDR1 and CDR2 sequences are SNHLY and FYNNEI. V lost 7 bases, J lost 5 bases, and 8 bases lay in between. The CDR3 consists of 11 residues. Written as DNA, the CDR3 is TGTGCCAGCACGGGGCAGACTGAAGCTTTCTTT. It translates to CASTGQTEAFF.

This clonotype has just a few counts. V gene TRBV20-1 combines with J gene TRBJ2-4; D perhaps matches TRBD2 (5 bases). The germline V and J ends were trimmed by 6 bases and 0 bases, with 15 bases remaining between them. CDR1 is DFQATT and CDR2 is SNEGSKA in the germline V gene (reference sequence). The CDR3 has 15 amino acids. The CDR3 region is CSAPGRGIAKNIQYF. The DNA for the CDR3 is TGCAGTGCGCCAGGACGGGGAATAGCCAAAAACATTCAGTACTTC.

This clonotype appeared a few times. This sequence joins TRBV13 and TRBJ1-2, with 10 bases identical to TRBD1. CDR3 length: 19 residues. CDR1 and CDR2 (germline): PRHDT, FYEKMQ (reference sequence). V dropped 5 bases and J dropped 5; count of bases not matched to a gene: 20. The CDR3, as DNA: TGTGCCAGCAGCCCCAGAATAGGGGACAGGGGATCAAGTGGGTATGGCTACACCTTC. As protein: CASSPRIGDRGSSGYGYTF. The entire variable domain, with the rest obtained from reference TRBV13 and TRBJ1-2, is as follows: AAGVIQSPRHLIKEKRETATLKCYPIPRHDTVYWYQQGPGQDPQFLISFYEKMQSDKGSIPDRFSAQQFSDYHSELNMSSLELGDSALYFCASSPRIGDRGSSGYGYTFGSGTRLTVV.

The chain links TRBV25-1 to TRBJ2-2; tentatively, D is TRBD2 (5 bases). In germline, CDR1 is MGHDK, CDR2 SYGVNS. The CDR3 is 15 amino acids. Trimming shortened V by 4 bases and J by 4 bases, and 13 bases separated the two germline ends. The CDR3 spells CASSAIGLPTGELFF. In nucleotides, the CDR3 is TGTGCCAGCAGTGCCATAGGACTCCCCACCGGGGAGCTGTTTTTT.

V is TRBV7-2 and J is TRBJ2-3; maybe TRBD1 (5 bases). The CDR3 loop spans 15 amino acids. Trimming cost V 3 bases and J 4 bases, with 14 bases left between them. Germline V gene sequence: CDR1 SGHTA, CDR2 FQGNSA. This CDR3 reads CASSFQSGRPDTQYF. The DNA of the CDR3 is TGTGCCAGCAGCTTTCAGTCAGGGCGGCCAGATACGCAGTATTTT.

The chain employs TRBV7-9 and TRBJ2-7; 11 bases align to TRBD1. Germline V gene data show CDR1 as SEHNR and CDR2 as FQNEAQ (reference sequence). Trimming cost V 5 bases and J 3 bases; bases outside gene matches: 6. This CDR3 region has 15 residues. CDR3 amino acids: CASSPTGTGGYEQYF. The CDR3 DNA reads as TGTGCCAGCAGCCCCACAGGGACAGGGGGCTACGAGCAGTACTTC.

This clonotype was detected ten times or more. The chain joins TRBV2 to TRBJ1-1; weak D call: TRBD1 (5 bases). V gave up 1 base and J gave up 1 base, with 7 bases separating them. This CDR3 is built from 14 residues. Germline CDR1 and CDR2: SNHLY and FYNNEI. The CDR3 region is CASSEGGSNTEAFF. CDR3 DNA sequence: TGTGCCAGCAGTGAAGGGGGGTCGAACACTGAAGCTTTCTTT.

The chain joins TRBV20-1 to TRBJ2-1; 14 nucleotides agree with TRBD2. CDR1 and CDR2 from the germline V gene are DFQATT and SNEGSKA (reference sequence). CDR3 length: 17 residues. After removal of 5 bases from V and 3 bases from J, the junction contained 9 bases not matched to a gene. CDR3 coding DNA: TGCAGTGCTCCGGGACTAGCGGGAGCACGTAACTACAATGAGCAGTTCTTC. Its protein is CSAPGLAGARNYNEQFF.

This clonotype was seen ten or more times. V and J are TRBV19 and TRBJ1-5, with 7 bases fitting TRBD1. Germline loops: CDR1 LNHDA, CDR2 SQIVND (reference sequence). J was trimmed by 4 bases and V by 3 bases; bases with no gene match: 12. This CDR3 has 17 amino acids. CDR3 amino acids: CASSIWHRGNPNQPQHF. CDR3 DNA sequence: TGTGCCAGTAGTATCTGGCACAGGGGTAACCCTAATCAGCCCCAGCATTTT.

In its sample, this clonotype was seen a few times. The chain employs TRBV29-1 and TRBJ2-1; 11 bases fit TRBD2. Trimming took 7 bases from V and 0 from J; bases not matched to a gene: 11. The CDR3 loop spans 17 amino acids. Looked up from germline, CDR1 is SQVTM and CDR2 is ANQGSEA. This chain's CDR3 is CSGRGLAGGSSYNEQFF. The DNA for the CDR3 is TGCAGCGGCCGGGGGCTAGCGGGAGGCAGCTCCTACAATGAGCAGTTCTTC.

This clonotype was counted between two and nine times. The chain uses TRBV7-2 and TRBJ2-2, with 9 bases that match TRBD1. This CDR3 is built from 14 residues. Losses at the gene ends were 5 bases for V and 4 bases for J; bases not matched to a gene: 2. Germline-derived CDR1 and CDR2 are SGHTA and FQGNSA. CDR3 nucleotide sequence: TGTGCCAGCAGCGCGGACAGGGGCACCGGGGAGCTGTTTTTT. This codes for CASSADRGTGELFF.

Ten or more counts support this clonotype. The V and J genes are TRBV5-4 and TRBJ2-3; the D is unclear. The CDR3 has 13 residues. CDR1 SGHNT and CDR2 YYREEE come from the germline V gene (reference sequence). The germline V and J ends were trimmed by 7 bases and 1 base, with 10 bases remaining between them. CDR3 DNA: TGTGCCAGCGGCATCATGGGCACAGATACGCAGTATTTT. It is translated as CASGIMGTDTQYF. Full variable domain (rest looked up from reference TRBV5-4 and TRBJ2-3): ETGVTQSPTHLIKTRGQQVTLRCSSQSGHNTVSWYQQALGQGPQFIFQYYREEENGRGNFPPRFSGLQFPNYSSELNVNALELDDSALYLCASGIMGTDTQYFGPGTRLTVL.

This clonotype has just a few counts. The genes are TRBV6-2 or TRBV6-3 and TRBJ2-7, with D perhaps being TRBD1 or TRBD2 (7 bases each). This CDR3 comprises 17 residues. Trimming stripped 8 bases from V and 1 base from J, with 24 bases between. Germline V gene lookup returns CDR1 MNHEY and CDR2 SVGEGT. In DNA, the CDR3 is TGTGCCAGCGAAACCCTGGGACAGCGGGAAAATTCCTACGAGCAGTACTTC. This encodes CASETLGQRENSYEQYF.

The chain links TRBV5-6 to TRBJ1-2, with D maybe TRBD1 (5 bases). Trimming removed 7 bases at V and 4 bases at J, with 14 bases between. Germline CDR1 reads SGHDT; CDR2 reads YYEEEE. CDR3 length: 13 amino acids. The CDR3 spells CASRIGVAYGYTF. DNA for the CDR3: TGTGCCAGCCGGATAGGGGTCGCCTATGGCTACACCTTC.

The chain links TRBV12-3 or TRBV12-4 to TRBJ2-5; a possible D gene is TRBD1 (6 bases). V was shortened by 6 bases and J by 5 bases, with 25 bases between the two germline ends. This CDR3 has 17 amino acids. The CDR3 spells CASSRTYEGGGGETQYF. The CDR3 nucleotides read TGTGCCAGCAGCCGGACTTATGAAGGGGGTGGGGGCGAGACCCAGTACTTC.